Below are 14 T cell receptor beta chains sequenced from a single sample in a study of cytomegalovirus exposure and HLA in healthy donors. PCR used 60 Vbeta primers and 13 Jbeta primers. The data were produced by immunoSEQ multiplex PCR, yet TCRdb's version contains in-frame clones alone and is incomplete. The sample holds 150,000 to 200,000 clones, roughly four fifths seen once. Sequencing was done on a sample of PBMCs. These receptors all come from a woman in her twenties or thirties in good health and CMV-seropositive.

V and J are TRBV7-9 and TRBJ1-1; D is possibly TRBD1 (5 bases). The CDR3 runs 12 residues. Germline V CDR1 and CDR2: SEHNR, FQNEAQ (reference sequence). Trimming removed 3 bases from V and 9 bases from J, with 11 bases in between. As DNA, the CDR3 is TGTGCCAGCAGCTTCGGGCAGGGAAAAGCTTTCTTT. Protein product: CASSFGQGKAFF.

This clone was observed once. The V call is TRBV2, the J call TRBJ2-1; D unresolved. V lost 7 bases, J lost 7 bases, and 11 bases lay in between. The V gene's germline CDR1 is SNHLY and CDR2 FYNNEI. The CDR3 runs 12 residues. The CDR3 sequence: CASTGGWNEQFF. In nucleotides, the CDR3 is TGTGCCAGCACCGGCGGCTGGAATGAGCAGTTCTTC.

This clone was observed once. In nucleotides, the CDR3 is TGTGCCAGCAGCGAAGAACAGGGGTACGGCACTGAAGCTTTCTTT. This gives the protein CASSEEQGYGTEAFF. This rearrangement joins TRBV5-4 to TRBJ1-1; 7 positions agree with TRBD1. This CDR3 is built from 15 residues. Trimming at V came to 4 bases and at J to 4 bases, leaving 10 bases not matched to a gene. Germline CDR1 reads SGHNT; CDR2 reads YYREEE (reference sequence).

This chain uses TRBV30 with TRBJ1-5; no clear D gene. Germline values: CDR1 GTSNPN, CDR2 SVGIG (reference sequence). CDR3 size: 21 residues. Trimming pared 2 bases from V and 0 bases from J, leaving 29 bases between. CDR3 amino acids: CAWSSTSPGPRGTYSNQPQHF. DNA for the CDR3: TGTGCCTGGAGTTCTACGTCACCGGGCCCCCGGGGAACTTATAGCAATCAGCCCCAGCATTTT.

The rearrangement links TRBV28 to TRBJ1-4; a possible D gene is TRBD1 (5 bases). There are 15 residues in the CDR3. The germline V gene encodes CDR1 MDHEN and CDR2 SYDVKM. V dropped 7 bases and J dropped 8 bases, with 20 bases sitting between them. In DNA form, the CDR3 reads TGTGCCAGCACCCAGATTCGGGACTTCCGGGAAAAACTGTTTTTT. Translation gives CASTQIRDFREKLFF.

The CDR3 protein is CASSQDYEQYF. Here the CDR3 DNA reads TGTGCCAGCAGCCAGGACTACGAGCAGTACTTC. The chain links TRBV7-9 to TRBJ2-7; D call uncertain. Per the germline V gene, CDR1 is SEHNR and CDR2 is FQNEAQ (reference sequence). This CDR3 spans 11 amino acids. V lost 5 bases and J lost 3, with 5 bases in between.

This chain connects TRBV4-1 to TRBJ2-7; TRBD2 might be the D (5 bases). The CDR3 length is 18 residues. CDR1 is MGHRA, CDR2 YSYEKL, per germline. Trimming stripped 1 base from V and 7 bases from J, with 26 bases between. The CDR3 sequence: CASSQGILGGSAVWEQYF. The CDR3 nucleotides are TGCGCCAGCAGCCAAGGGATTCTGGGTGGCTCAGCGGTTTGGGAGCAGTACTTC.

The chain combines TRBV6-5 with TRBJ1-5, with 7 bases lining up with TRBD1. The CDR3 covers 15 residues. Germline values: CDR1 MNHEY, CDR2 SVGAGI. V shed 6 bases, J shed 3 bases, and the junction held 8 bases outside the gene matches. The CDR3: CASRPGQMINQPQHF. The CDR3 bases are TGTGCCAGCAGACCGGGACAGATGATCAATCAGCCCCAGCATTTT.

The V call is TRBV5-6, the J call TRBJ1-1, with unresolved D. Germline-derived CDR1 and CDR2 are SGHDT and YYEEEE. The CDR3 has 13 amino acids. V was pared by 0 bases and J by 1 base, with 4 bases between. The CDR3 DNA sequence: TGTGCCAGCAGCTTGGGAGGGAACACTGAAGCTTTCTTT. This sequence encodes CASSLGGNTEAFF.

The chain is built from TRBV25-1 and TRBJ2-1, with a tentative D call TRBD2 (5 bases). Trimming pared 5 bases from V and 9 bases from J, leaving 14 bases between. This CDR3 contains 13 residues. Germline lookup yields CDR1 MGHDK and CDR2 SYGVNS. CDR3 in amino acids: CASSTILSGEQFF. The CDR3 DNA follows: TGTGCCAGCAGTACTATACTAAGCGGTGAGCAGTTCTTC.

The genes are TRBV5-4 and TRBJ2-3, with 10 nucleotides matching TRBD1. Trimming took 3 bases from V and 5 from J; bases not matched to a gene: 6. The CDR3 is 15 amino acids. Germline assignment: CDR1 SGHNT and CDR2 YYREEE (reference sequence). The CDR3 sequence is CASSSRQGAGDTQYF. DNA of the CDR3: TGTGCCAGCAGCTCGCGACAGGGGGCGGGAGATACGCAGTATTTT.

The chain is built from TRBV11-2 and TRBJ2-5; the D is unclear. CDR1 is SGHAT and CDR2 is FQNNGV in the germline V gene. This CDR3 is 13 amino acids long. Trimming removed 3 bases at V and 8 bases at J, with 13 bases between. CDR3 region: CASSFRGTETQYF. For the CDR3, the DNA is TGTGCCAGCAGCTTCCGCGGTACGGAAACCCAGTACTTC.

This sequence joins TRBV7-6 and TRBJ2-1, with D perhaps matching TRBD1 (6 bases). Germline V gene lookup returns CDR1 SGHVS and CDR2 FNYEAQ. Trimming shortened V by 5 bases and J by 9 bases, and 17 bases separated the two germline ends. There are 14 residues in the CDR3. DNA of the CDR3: TGTGCCAGCAGCCGGACAGTGCTCCGGGGTGAGCAGTTCTTC. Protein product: CASSRTVLRGEQFF. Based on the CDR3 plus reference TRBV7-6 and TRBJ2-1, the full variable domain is GAGVSQSPRYKVTKRGQDVALRCDPISGHVSLYWYRQALGQGPEFLTYFNYEAQQDKSGLPNDRFSAERPEGSISTLTIQRTEQRDSAMYRCASSRTVLRGEQFFGPGTRLTVL.

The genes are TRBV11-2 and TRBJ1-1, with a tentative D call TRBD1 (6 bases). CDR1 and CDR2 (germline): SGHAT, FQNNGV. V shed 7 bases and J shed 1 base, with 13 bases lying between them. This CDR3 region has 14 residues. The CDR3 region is CASTSGTRNTEAFF. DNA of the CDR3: TGTGCCAGCACATCCGGGACAAGGAACACTGAAGCTTTCTTT. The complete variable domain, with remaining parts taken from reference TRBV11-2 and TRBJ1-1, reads EAGVAQSPRYKIIEKRQSVAFWCNPISGHATLYWYQQILGQGPKLLIQFQNNGVVDDSQLPKDRFSAERLKGVDSTLKIQPAKLEDSAVYLCASTSGTRNTEAFFGQGTRLTVV.